This entry lists 3 T cell receptor beta chains sequenced from one sample in a study of blood T cell repertoires in COVID-19. Clones were read by immunoSEQ multiplex PCR, and TCRdb kept only the in-frame ones, dropping some. The sample lists fewer than 500,000 clones, around 87% occurring once. The sequenced material came from PBMCs or T cells enriched from blood (not recorded which). These receptors were taken from a man aged 30 to 45 who had recovered from COVID-19.

The chain couples TRBV27 to TRBJ1-2; a weak D match, TRBD1 (5 bases). Germline CDR1 is MNHEY and CDR2 is SMNVEV (reference sequence). The CDR3 totals 17 residues. V shed 4 bases and J shed 0 bases, with 18 bases lying between them. CDR3 nucleotides: TGTGCCAGCAGTTACAGGATCGGGGGGGAAGCTAACTATGGCTACACCTTC. Protein product: CASSYRIGGEANYGYTF.

Written as DNA, the CDR3 is TGTGCCAGCAGGTTACGGGACAGGGTGAGCTCTGGGGCCAACGTCCTGACTTTC. Protein product: CASRLRDRVSSGANVLTF. The V call is TRBV7-2, the J call TRBJ2-6; 9 bases are shared with TRBD1. J was trimmed by 0 bases and V by 6 bases; bases with no gene match: 9. CDR1 and CDR2 from the germline V gene are SGHTA and FQGNSA. This CDR3 comprises 18 residues.

This clone was picked up one time. J is TRBJ2-1 and V is TRBV14, with 7 bases that match TRBD2. Unmatched junction bases numbered 14, after V lost 9 bases and J lost 6 bases. CDR1 and CDR2 (germline): SGHDN, FVKESK. This CDR3 is built from 15 residues. In nucleotides, the CDR3 is TGTGCCAGTAGTCCCTTGCGGGAGTGGGGCAATGAGCAGTTCTTC. Translated, it gives CASSPLREWGNEQFF.